These 20 T cell receptor beta chains were sequenced from one sample in a study of spatial heterogeneity in lung cancer. The time point was: sample taken at primary tumor resection. From tumor, nontumor lung or frozen PBMC, whole RNA was taken unsorted for sequencing. Each CDR3 protein is one row after TCRdb ran MiXCR on the 5' RACE reads. The table lists tens of thousands of distinct CDR3 sequences, 10% to 15% of them singletons. Sequencing used PBMCs, obtained at surgery. Receptor source: a male donor with early-stage non-small cell lung cancer.

Ten or more counts support this clonotype. The chain has TRBV5-1 and TRBJ2-1, with D possibly matching TRBD2 (5 bases). Trimming left V 0 bases short and J 9 bases short, with 16 bases between. Germline V gene lookup returns CDR1 SGHRS and CDR2 YFSETQ. This CDR3 region has 15 residues. In nucleotides, the CDR3 is TGCGCCAGCAGCTTGGGAACTAGGGCATATGGTGAGCAGTTCTTC. Its protein product is CASSLGTRAYGEQFF.

The CDR3 spells CSAGQGAGSPLHF. CDR3 DNA sequence: TGCAGCGCAGGACAGGGGGCCGGTTCACCCCTCCACTTT. The chain recombines TRBV29-1 with TRBJ1-6; 11 bases match TRBD1. The junction had 5 bases not matched to a gene; V was cut back by 7 bases and J by 9 bases. The CDR3 has 13 amino acids. Germline V CDR1 and CDR2: SQVTM, ANQGSEA.

This clonotype was counted ten times or more. The chain uses TRBV29-1 and TRBJ1-2; possibly TRBD1 for D (6 bases). The CDR3 spans 16 residues. V was shortened by 3 bases and J by 6 bases, with 23 bases between the two germline ends. Per germline, CDR1 SQVTM and CDR2 ANQGSEA. CDR3: CSVDKVDRGLSNGYTF. CDR3 nucleotide sequence: TGCAGCGTTGATAAGGTGGACAGAGGTTTATCGAATGGCTACACCTTC.

In its sample, this clonotype was seen a few times. The chain has TRBV28 and TRBJ1-1, with a tentative D call TRBD1 (5 bases). V lost 7 bases and J lost 5, with 20 bases in between. The germline V gene encodes CDR1 MDHEN and CDR2 SYDVKM. The length of the CDR3 is 15 residues. Written as DNA, the CDR3 is TGTGCCAGCATGGCATGGGGGGGGAAGGGAACTGAAGCTTTCTTT. Amino acid sequence: CASMAWGGKGTEAFF.

This clonotype was counted at least ten times. The gene calls are TRBV4-1 and TRBJ2-7; D not certain. The CDR3 length is 15 residues. V was cut by 6 bases and J by 6 bases, with 21 bases left in between. Germline CDR1 reads MGHRA; CDR2 reads YSYEKL. CDR3 in amino acids: CASSLQSSLIGEQYF. The DNA of the CDR3 is TGCGCCAGCAGTCTTCAATCGTCCCTGATTGGCGAGCAGTACTTC.

This clonotype was detected many times. The chain is built from TRBV11-2 and TRBJ2-3; D ambiguous. The CDR3 contains 12 residues. The V end was cut by 1 base, the J end by 5 bases, with 4 bases between. Germline loops: CDR1 SGHAT, CDR2 FQNNGV. Written as DNA, the CDR3 is TGTGCCAGCAGCTTAGCCGGAGATACGCAGTATTTT. This gives the protein CASSLAGDTQYF.

This clonotype was detected only a few times. The genes are TRBV5-5 and TRBJ1-2, with TRBD1 as a possible D gene (6 bases). Germline V gene lookup returns CDR1 SGHKS and CDR2 YYEKEE (reference sequence). Trimming took 0 bases from V and 3 from J, leaving 12 bases between them. CDR3 length: 15 residues. CDR3 bases: TGTGCCAGCAGCTTGGGACAGGCATCCTACTATGGCTACACCTTC. Translation: CASSLGQASYYGYTF. The complete variable domain, with remaining parts taken from reference TRBV5-5 and TRBJ1-2, reads DAGVTQSPTHLIKTRGQQVTLRCSPISGHKSVSWYQQVLGQGPQFIFQYYEKEERGRGNFPDRFSARQFPNYSSELNVNALLLGDSALYLCASSLGQASYYGYTFGSGTRLTVV.

The table lists this clonotype with a few counts. This sequence joins TRBV3-1 and TRBJ2-1; perhaps TRBD1 as D (6 bases). This CDR3 contains 14 residues. V dropped 0 bases and J dropped 7 bases, with 10 bases sitting between them. CDR1 is LGHDT and CDR2 is YNNKEL in the germline V gene (reference sequence). The CDR3 here is CASSQDGGANEQFF. The CDR3 DNA reads TGTGCCAGCAGCCAAGATGGGGGCGCGAATGAGCAGTTCTTC.

The table lists this clonotype with a few counts. This chain joins TRBV5-6 and TRBJ2-3; D gene uncertain. The germline CDR1 and CDR2 sequences are SGHDT and YYEEEE. The CDR3 spans 14 residues. Deletions cut 0 bases from V and 8 bases from J, with 13 bases between. As DNA, the CDR3 is TGTGCCAGCAGCTTGGCCCTAGGTACGGGTACGCAGTATTTT. Translating it yields CASSLALGTGTQYF.

In its sample, this clonotype was seen a few times. CDR3 sequence: CASSDEPGPTPYEQYF. The CDR3 nucleotides read TGTGCCAGCAGTGATGAACCGGGGCCGACTCCCTACGAGCAGTACTTC. The rearrangement uses TRBV12-3 or TRBV12-4 and TRBJ2-7; tentatively, D is TRBD1 or TRBD2 (5 bases each). V was trimmed by 5 bases and J by 2 bases, leaving 19 bases between them. This CDR3 spans 16 amino acids.

This clonotype came up many times. V and J are TRBV27 and TRBJ1-1; TRBD1 agrees at 7 bases. The V gene's germline CDR1 is MNHEY and CDR2 SMNVEV (reference sequence). The J segment lost 6 bases and the V segment lost 3 bases, leaving 4 bases of the junction unmatched. The length of the CDR3 is 13 residues. The CDR3 bases are TGTGCCAGCAGTTTCTCTGACAGGGCTGAAGCTTTCTTT. Its translation: CASSFSDRAEAFF.

The chain joins TRBV14 to TRBJ2-3; D uncertain. Trimming removed 0 bases from V and 6 bases from J, with 4 bases in between. Germline CDR1 is SGHDN and CDR2 is FVKESK. This CDR3 comprises 12 residues. The CDR3 is CASSQELDTQYF. The CDR3 DNA reads TGTGCCAGCAGCCAAGAGTTGGATACGCAGTATTTT.

This clonotype has just a few counts. The CDR3 sequence is CASSDPTGYGYTF. In DNA, the CDR3 is TGTGCCAGCAGTGACCCGACAGGCTATGGCTACACCTTC. The V gene is TRBV2, the J gene TRBJ1-2; D is perhaps TRBD1 (6 bases). The germline CDR1 and CDR2 sequences are SNHLY and FYNNEI. This CDR3 spans 13 amino acids. V dropped 3 bases and J dropped 4 bases, with 9 bases sitting between them.

This clonotype was seen many times. The chain employs TRBV7-9 and TRBJ1-5, with D uncertain. The CDR3 runs to 14 residues. The ends were cut back, 1 base at V and 5 bases at J, with 9 bases in the middle. CDR1 and CDR2 (germline): SEHNR, FQNEAQ (reference sequence). CDR3 in DNA: TGTGCCAGCAGCTTAGGCGGTGGGGATCAGCCCCAGCATTTT. It is translated as CASSLGGGDQPQHF.

The V gene is TRBV3-1, the J gene TRBJ2-2; D is ambiguous. This CDR3 spans 13 amino acids. V lost 2 bases, J lost 7 bases, and 8 bases lay in between. Looked up from germline, CDR1 is LGHDT and CDR2 is YNNKEL (reference sequence). CDR3 nucleotide sequence: TGTGCCAGCAGCCAAATAGTGAACGGGGAGCTGTTTTTT. It translates to CASSQIVNGELFF.

The chain combines TRBV10-3 with TRBJ2-1; D assignment may be TRBD1 or TRBD2 (5 bases each). CDR3 length equals 17 residues. CDR1 and CDR2 (germline): ENHRY, SYGVKD. V was clipped by 3 bases and J by 6 bases, with 21 bases between them. CDR3 amino acids: CAISEIVRDGISNEQFF. DNA for the CDR3: TGTGCCATCAGTGAAATAGTTCGGGACGGGATATCCAATGAGCAGTTCTTC.

This clonotype has more than one count but fewer than ten. V usage is TRBV7-2 and J usage is TRBJ1-4; D is unclear. The V and J ends lost 1 base and 7 bases respectively, with 13 bases between them. CDR1 SGHTA and CDR2 FQGNSA come from the germline V gene. CDR3 length: 15 amino acids. The CDR3 spells CASSLGRLGSEKLFF. The CDR3 nucleotides read TGTGCCAGCAGCTTAGGGCGACTAGGGAGTGAAAAACTGTTTTTT. Variable domain in full (rest from reference TRBV7-2 and TRBJ1-4): GAGVSQSPSNKVTEKGKDVELRCDPISGHTALYWYRQSLGQGLEFLIYFQGNSAPDKSGLPSDRFSAERTGGSVSTLTIQRTQQEDSAVYLCASSLGRLGSEKLFFGSGTQLSVL.

The chain is built from TRBV5-1 and TRBJ2-7; the D is unclear. Germline loops: CDR1 SGHRS, CDR2 YFSETQ. Trimming cost V 4 bases and J 6 bases, with 14 bases left between them. This CDR3 comprises 13 residues. CDR3 nucleotides: TGCGCCAGCAGCCCCGAGCAGGTAACCGAGCAGTACTTC. It is translated as CASSPEQVTEQYF. The full variable domain, in which reference TRBV5-1 and TRBJ2-7 provide the parts outside the CDR3, is KAGVTQTPRYLIKTRGQQVTLSCSPISGHRSVSWYQQTPGQGLQFLFEYFSETQRNKGNFPGRFSGRQFSNSRSEMNVSTLELGDSALYLCASSPEQVTEQYFGPGTRLTVT.

V gene TRBV14 combines with J gene TRBJ2-1; 9 bases align to TRBD2. V dropped 1 base and J dropped 2; count of bases not matched to a gene: 0. The CDR3 length is 15 residues. CDR1 and CDR2 (germline): SGHDN, FVKESK. The CDR3 loop reads CASSQGLAAYNEQFF. CDR3 sequence (DNA): TGTGCCAGCAGCCAAGGACTAGCGGCCTACAATGAGCAGTTCTTC.

The table lists this clonotype with a few counts. The V call is TRBV2, the J call TRBJ1-1; TRBD1 is a possible D gene (6 bases). CDR1 SNHLY and CDR2 FYNNEI come from the germline V gene. This CDR3 region has 14 residues. The germline V and J ends were trimmed by 3 bases and 4 bases, with 12 bases remaining between them. Here the CDR3 reads CASSDSGAATEAFF. The CDR3 DNA follows: TGTGCCAGCAGTGATTCAGGGGCGGCCACTGAAGCTTTCTTT. Filled out from reference TRBV2 and TRBJ1-1, the complete variable domain reads EPEVTQTPSHQVTQMGQEVILRCVPISNHLYFYWYRQILGQKVEFLVSFYNNEISEKSEIFDDQFSVERPDGSNFTLKIRSTKLEDSAMYFCASSDSGAATEAFFGQGTRLTVV.